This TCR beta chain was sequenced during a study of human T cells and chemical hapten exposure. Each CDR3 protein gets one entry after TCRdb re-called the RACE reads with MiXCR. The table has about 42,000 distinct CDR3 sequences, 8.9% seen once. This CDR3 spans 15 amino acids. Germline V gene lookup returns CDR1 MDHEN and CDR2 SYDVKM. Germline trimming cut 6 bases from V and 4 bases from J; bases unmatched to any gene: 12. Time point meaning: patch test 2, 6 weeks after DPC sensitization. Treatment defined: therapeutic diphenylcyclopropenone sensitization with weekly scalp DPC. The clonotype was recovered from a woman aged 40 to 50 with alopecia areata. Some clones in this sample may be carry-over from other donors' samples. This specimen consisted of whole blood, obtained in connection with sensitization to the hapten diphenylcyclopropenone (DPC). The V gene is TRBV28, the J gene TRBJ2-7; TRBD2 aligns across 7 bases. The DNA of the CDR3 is TGTGCCAGCAGCCCCGGCGGGAGACAACCTTACGAGCAGTACTTC. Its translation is CASSPGGRQPYEQYF. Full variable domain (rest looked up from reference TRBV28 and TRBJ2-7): DVKVTQSSRYLVKRTGEKVFLECVQDMDHENMFWYRQDPGLGLRLIYFSYDVKMKEKGDIPEGYSVSREKKERFSLILESASTNQTSMYLCASSPGGRQPYEQYFGPGTRLTVT.